The 3 T cell receptor beta chains in this list originate from one sample, sequenced in a study of cytomegalovirus exposure and HLA in healthy donors. The PCR ran on 60 Vbeta and 13 Jbeta primers. The repertoire was sequenced with immunoSEQ multiplex PCR; TCRdb's copy has only in-frame clones and lacks some. The table includes tens of thousands of clones, roughly 60% detected once. Sequenced sample: PBMCs. The receptors were sampled from a human donor in good health.

The V gene is TRBV7-2, the J gene TRBJ2-7; D unresolved. The CDR3 sequence is 14 residues long. V gave up 1 base and J gave up 3 bases, with 10 bases separating them. Germline V gene sequence: CDR1 SGHTA, CDR2 FQGNSA. The CDR3 bases are TGTGCCAGCAGCTTAGGTCTACAGCTCTACGAGCAGTACTTC. Translation: CASSLGLQLYEQYF.

V gene TRBV10-3 combines with J gene TRBJ1-5; D is undetermined. With 3 bases removed from V and 6 bases from J, the gap between germline ends came to 12 bases. This CDR3 is 14 amino acids long. Germline values: CDR1 ENHRY, CDR2 SYGVKD. This CDR3 reads CAISDGRDGQPQHF. The CDR3 DNA follows: TGTGCCATCAGTGATGGGAGGGATGGTCAGCCCCAGCATTTT.

The genes are TRBV5-6 and TRBJ1-5; D perhaps matches TRBD1 (6 bases). Germline CDR1 and CDR2: SGHDT and YYEEEE. This CDR3 is 15 amino acids long. Trimming shortened V by 0 bases and J by 3 bases, and 10 bases separated the two germline ends. The CDR3 bases are TGTGCCAGCAGCTTGGGAAGGGGGTACAATCAGCCCCAGCATTTT. Translated: CASSLGRGYNQPQHF.